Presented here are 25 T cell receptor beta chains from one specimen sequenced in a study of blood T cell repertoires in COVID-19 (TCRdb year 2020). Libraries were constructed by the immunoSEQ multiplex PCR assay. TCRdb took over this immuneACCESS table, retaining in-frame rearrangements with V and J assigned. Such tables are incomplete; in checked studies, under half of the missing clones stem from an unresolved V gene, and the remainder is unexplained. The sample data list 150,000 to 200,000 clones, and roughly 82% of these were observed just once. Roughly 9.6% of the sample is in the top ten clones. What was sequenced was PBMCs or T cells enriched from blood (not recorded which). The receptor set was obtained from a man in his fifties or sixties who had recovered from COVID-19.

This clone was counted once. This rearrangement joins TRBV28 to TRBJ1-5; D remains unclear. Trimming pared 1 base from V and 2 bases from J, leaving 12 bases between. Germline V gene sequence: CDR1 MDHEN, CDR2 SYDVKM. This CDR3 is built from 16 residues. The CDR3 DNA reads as TGTGCCAGCAGTTTATTGATCGTAAGAGGCAATCAGCCCCAGCATTTT. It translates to CASSLLIVRGNQPQHF.

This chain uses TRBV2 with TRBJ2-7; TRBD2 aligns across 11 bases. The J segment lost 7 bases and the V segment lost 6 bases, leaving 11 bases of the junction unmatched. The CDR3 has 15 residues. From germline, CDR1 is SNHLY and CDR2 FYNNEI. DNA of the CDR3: TGTGCCAGCAGGGATAGCGGGAGGGCCATAGGGGAGCAGTACTTC. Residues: CASRDSGRAIGEQYF.

The CDR3 DNA is TGTGCCAGCCGGGGGGTGGGGAACGAGCAGTACTTC. It codes for CASRGVGNEQYF. The chain carries TRBV7-2 and TRBJ2-7; 7 bases agree with TRBD2. This CDR3 contains 12 residues. The ends lost 8 bases at V and 5 bases at J; junction bases unmatched: 6. Germline loops: CDR1 SGHTA, CDR2 FQGNSA.

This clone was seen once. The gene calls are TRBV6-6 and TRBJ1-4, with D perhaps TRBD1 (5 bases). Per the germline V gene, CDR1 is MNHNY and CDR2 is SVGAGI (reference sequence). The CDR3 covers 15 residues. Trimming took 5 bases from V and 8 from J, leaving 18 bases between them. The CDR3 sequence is CASSTPIGDLEKLFF. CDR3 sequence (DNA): TGTGCCAGCAGTACGCCTATCGGGGACTTGGAAAAACTGTTTTTT.

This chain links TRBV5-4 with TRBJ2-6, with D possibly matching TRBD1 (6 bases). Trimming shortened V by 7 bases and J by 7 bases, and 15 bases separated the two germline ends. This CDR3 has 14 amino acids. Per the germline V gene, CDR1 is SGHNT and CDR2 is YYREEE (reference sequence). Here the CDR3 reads CASSPRDTANVLTF. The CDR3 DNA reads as TGTGCCAGCTCCCCCCGGGACACAGCCAACGTCCTGACTTTC.

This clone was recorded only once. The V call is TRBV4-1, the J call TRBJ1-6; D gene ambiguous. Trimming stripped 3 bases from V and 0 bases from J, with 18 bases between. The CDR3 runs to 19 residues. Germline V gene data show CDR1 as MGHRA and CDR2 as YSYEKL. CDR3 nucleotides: TGCGCCAGCAGCCAGGATACCGGGTCTCAGAGCTCCTATAATTCACCCCTCCACTTT. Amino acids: CASSQDTGSQSSYNSPLHF.

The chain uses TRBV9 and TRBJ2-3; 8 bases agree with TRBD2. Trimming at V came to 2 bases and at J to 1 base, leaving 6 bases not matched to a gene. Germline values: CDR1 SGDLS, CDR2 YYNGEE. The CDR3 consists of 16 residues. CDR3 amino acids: CASSVFSGEGTDTQYF. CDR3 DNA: TGTGCCAGCAGCGTGTTTAGCGGGGAGGGCACAGATACGCAGTATTTT.

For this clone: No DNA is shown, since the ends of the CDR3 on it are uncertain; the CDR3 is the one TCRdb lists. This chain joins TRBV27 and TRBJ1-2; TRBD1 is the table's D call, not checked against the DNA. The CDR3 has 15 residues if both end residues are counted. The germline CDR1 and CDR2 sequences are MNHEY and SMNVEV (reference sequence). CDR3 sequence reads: CASRPVPTGDYGYTF.

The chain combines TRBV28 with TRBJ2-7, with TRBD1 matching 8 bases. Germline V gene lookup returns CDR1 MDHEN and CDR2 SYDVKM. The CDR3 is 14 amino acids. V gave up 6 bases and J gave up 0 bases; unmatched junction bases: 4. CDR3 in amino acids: CASSKTGVSYEQYF. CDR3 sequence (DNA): TGTGCCAGCAGCAAGACAGGGGTCTCCTACGAGCAGTACTTC.

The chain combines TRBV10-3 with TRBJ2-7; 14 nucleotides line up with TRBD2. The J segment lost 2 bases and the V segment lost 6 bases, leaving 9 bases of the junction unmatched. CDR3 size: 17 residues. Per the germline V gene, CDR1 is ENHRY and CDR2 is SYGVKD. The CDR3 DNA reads TGTGCCATCAGCGCTCAAGGACTAGCGGGGGGAACCTACGAGCAGTACTTC. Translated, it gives CAISAQGLAGGTYEQYF.

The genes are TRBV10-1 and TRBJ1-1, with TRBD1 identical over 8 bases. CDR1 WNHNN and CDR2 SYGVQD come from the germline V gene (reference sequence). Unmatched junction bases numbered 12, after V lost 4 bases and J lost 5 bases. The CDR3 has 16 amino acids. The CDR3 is CASSGGQGASGTEAFF. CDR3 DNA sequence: TGCGCCAGCAGTGGAGGGCAGGGGGCGTCGGGAACTGAAGCTTTCTTT.

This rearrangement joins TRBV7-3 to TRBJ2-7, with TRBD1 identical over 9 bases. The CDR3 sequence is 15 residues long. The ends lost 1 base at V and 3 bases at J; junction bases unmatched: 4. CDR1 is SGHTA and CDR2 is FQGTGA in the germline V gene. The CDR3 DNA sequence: TGTGCCAGCAGCTTAATGTCGGGACAGGGCTACGAGCAGTACTTC. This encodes CASSLMSGQGYEQYF.

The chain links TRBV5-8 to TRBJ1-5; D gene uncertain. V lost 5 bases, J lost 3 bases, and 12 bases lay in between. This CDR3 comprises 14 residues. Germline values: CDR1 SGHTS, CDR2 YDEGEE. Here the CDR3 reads CASSPIQTNQPQHF. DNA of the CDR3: TGTGCCAGCAGTCCTATCCAAACCAATCAGCCCCAGCATTTT.

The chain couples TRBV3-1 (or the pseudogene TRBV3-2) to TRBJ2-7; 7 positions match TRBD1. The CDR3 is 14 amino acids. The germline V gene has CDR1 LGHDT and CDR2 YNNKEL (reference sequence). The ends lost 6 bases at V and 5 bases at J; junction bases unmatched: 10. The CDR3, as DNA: TGTGCCAGCAGACAAACAGGGGATAGGGACGAGCAGTACTTC. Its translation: CASRQTGDRDEQYF.

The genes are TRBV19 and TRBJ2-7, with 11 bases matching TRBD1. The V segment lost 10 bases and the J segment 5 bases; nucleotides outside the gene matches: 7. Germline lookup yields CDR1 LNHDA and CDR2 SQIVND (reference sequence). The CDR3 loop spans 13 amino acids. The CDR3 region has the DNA TGTGCCACCAGGACAGGGGGCAGCCACGAGCAGTACTTC. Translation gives CATRTGGSHEQYF.

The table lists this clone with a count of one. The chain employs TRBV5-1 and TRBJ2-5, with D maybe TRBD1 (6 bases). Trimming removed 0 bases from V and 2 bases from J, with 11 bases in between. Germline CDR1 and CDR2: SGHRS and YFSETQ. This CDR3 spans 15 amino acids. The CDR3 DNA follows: TGCGCCAGCAGCTTGGGGACAGCGACACAAGAGACCCAGTACTTC. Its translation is CASSLGTATQETQYF.

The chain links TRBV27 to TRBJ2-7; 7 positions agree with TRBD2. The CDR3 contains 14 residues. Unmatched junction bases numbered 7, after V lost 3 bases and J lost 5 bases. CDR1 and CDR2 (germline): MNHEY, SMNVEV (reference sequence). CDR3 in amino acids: CASSFREGPNEQYF. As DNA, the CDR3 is TGTGCCAGCAGTTTCAGGGAGGGCCCCAACGAGCAGTACTTC.

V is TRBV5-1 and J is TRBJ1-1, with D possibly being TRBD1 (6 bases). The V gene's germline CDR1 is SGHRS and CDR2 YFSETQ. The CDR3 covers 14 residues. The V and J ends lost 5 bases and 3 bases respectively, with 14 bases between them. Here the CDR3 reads CASSSHREYTEAFF. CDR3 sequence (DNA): TGCGCCAGCAGTTCACACAGGGAGTACACTGAAGCTTTCTTT.

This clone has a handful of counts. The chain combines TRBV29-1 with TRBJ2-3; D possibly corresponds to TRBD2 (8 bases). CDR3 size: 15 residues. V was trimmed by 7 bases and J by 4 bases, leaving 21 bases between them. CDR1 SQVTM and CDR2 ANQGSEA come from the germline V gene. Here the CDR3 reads CSASGGRGLSDTQYF. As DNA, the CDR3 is TGCAGCGCCTCGGGAGGGAGGGGGCTCTCAGATACGCAGTATTTT.

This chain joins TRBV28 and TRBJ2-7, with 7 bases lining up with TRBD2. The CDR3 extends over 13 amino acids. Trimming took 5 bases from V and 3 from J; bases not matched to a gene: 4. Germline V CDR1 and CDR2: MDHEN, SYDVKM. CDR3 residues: CASSRWEGYEQYF. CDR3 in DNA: TGTGCCAGCAGTCGGTGGGAGGGCTACGAGCAGTACTTC.

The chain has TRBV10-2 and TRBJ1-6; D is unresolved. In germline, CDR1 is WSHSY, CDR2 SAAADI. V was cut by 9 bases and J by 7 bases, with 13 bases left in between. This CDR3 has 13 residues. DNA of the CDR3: TGCGCCAGTCTCGTAATCCCCAATTCACCCCTCCACTTT. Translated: CASLVIPNSPLHF.

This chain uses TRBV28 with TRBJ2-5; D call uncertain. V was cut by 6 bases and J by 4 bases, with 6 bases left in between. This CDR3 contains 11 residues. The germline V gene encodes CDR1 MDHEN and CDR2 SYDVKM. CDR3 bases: TGTGCCAGCAGCCTCAGAGAGACCCAGTACTTC. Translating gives CASSLRETQYF.

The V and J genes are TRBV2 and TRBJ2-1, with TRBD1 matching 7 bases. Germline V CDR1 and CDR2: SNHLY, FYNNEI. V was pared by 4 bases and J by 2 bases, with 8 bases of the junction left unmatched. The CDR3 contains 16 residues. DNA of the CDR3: TGTGCCAGCAGTGCCGGGACAGCCTATACCTACAATGAGCAGTTCTTC. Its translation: CASSAGTAYTYNEQFF.

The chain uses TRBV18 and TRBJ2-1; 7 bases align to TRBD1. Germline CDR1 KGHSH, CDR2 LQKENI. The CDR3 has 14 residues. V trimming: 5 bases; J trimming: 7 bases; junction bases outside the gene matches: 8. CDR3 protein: CASSFTGVGNEQFF. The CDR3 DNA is TGTGCCAGCTCATTTACAGGGGTCGGGAATGAGCAGTTCTTC. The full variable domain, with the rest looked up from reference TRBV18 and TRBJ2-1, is NAGVMQNPRHLVRRRGQEARLRCSPMKGHSHVYWYRQLPEEGLKFMVYLQKENIIDESGMPKERFSAEFPKEGPSILRIQQVVRGDSAAYFCASSFTGVGNEQFFGPGTRLTVL.

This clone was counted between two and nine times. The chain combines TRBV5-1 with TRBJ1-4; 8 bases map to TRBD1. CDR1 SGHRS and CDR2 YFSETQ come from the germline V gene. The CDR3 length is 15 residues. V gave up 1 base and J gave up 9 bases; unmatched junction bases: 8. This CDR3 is CASSLLDREGKKLFF. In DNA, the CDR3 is TGCGCCAGCAGCTTGCTGGACAGGGAAGGGAAAAAACTGTTTTTT.